The source of this T cell receptor (beta chain) is a study of blood T cell repertoires in COVID-19. Study-level information: Samples of COVID-19 (acute and convalescent) were obtained from the United States, Italy and Spain.

The CDR3 length is 15 residues. Looked up from germline, CDR1 is WNHNN and CDR2 is SYGVQD (reference sequence). V dropped 6 bases and J dropped 2; count of bases not matched to a gene: 7. Per the authors' pipeline: Amplifying reference gene primers gave estimates of nucleated cell counts. Sequenced by immunoSEQ multiplex PCR; TCRdb stores in-frame clones only, minus some. That table supplies the V and J calls and clone size; D and trimming were determined from the DNA. The sample shows 140,000 or so clones, roughly three quarters of them seen only once. The rearrangement uses TRBV10-1 and TRBJ1-1, with 9 bases identical to TRBD1. This clonotype originated in a man aged 60 to 69 with acute or convalescent COVID-19. Source material: peripheral blood. CDR3 DNA: TGCGCCAGCAGACGGGACAGGGATATTAACACTGAAGCTTTCTTT. Encoded protein: CASRRDRDINTEAFF.